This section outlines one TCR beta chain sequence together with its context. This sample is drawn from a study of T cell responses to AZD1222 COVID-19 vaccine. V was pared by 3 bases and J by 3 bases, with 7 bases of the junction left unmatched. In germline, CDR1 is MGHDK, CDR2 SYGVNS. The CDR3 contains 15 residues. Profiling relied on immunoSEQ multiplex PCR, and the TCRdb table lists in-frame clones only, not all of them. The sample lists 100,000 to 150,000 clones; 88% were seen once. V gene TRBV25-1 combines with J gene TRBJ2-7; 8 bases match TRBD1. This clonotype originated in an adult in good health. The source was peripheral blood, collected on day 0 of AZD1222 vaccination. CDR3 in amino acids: CASSDPTGANYEQYF. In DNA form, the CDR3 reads TGTGCCAGCAGTGACCCGACAGGGGCTAACTACGAGCAGTACTTC.